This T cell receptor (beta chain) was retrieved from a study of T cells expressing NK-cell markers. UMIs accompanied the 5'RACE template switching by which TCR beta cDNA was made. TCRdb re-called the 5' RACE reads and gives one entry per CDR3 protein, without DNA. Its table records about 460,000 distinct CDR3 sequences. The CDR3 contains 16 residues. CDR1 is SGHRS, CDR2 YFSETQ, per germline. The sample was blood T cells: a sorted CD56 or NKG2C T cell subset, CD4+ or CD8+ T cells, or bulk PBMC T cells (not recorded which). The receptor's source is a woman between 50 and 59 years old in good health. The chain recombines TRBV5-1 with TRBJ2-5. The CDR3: CASSRGPILRQETQYF.